This is a list of T cell receptor beta chains from one sample in a study of regulatory T cells in long-lasting Graves disease. Using its own MiXCR run on the multiplex PCR reads, TCRdb lists one record per CDR3 protein. The profile shows approximately 690,000 distinct CDR3 sequences, about 32% of them singletons. The sequencing used peripheral blood mononuclear cells (PBMCs), collected when the disease was refractory, from a patient treated with antithyroid drugs. The receptors were sampled from a female donor with Graves disease. Both conserved end residues are part of each CDR3. The order of the fields is clone size, D gene, J gene, V gene, CDR3 length, CDR3 DNA, CDR3 protein. A D gene is named only where the DNA matches it firmly. Some rows have no size entry. The others give once, few or many, or a class for an expanded clone.

NA	NA	TRBJ2-5	TRBV6-1	17	TGTGCCAGCAGTGTTCTAAACTCGGGACATCGACAAGAGACCCAGTACTTC	CASSVLNSGHRQETQYF
NA	NA	TRBJ1-5	TRBV19	14	TGTGCCAGCGCGGGACTTTATAGCAATCAGCCCCAGCATTTT	CASAGLYSNQPQHF
NA	NA	TRBJ1-1	TRBV7-9	15	TGTGCCAGCAGCTTAGGATCAGTAGAGGTCACTGAAGCTTTCTTT	CASSLGSVEVTEAFF
NA	TRBD1	TRBJ1-1	TRBV5-1	16	TGCGCCAGCAGCTTGACCGGGACAGGGGGTGACACTGAAGCTTTCTTT	CASSLTGTGGDTEAFF
few	TRBD2	TRBJ2-7	TRBV15	14	TGTGCCACCAGCACGGGGGGGACATCGAGGGAGCAGTACTTC	CATSTGGTSREQYF
many	TRBD1	TRBJ1-6	TRBV6-1	17	TGTGCCAGCAGCGCAACGCCGACAGGGGGCCTGAATTCACCCCTCCACTTT	CASSATPTGGLNSPLHF
NA	TRBD1	TRBJ1-2	TRBV7-2	15	TGTGCCGGCAGTCGATACAGGGGGCCGGGCTATGGCTACACCTTC	CAGSRYRGPGYGYTF
NA	NA	TRBJ1-5	TRBV20-1	14	TGCAGTGCAGAAACAGGGAATGGCAATCAGCCCCAGCATTTT	CSAETGNGNQPQHF
NA	TRBD2	TRBJ2-7	TRBV9	16	TGTGCCAGCAGCGAGACTAGCGGGAGGATAGGTGTGGAGCAGTACTTC	CASSETSGRIGVEQYF
NA	TRBD1	TRBJ1-1	TRBV3-1	16	TGTGCCAGCAGCCACCGGACAGGGGGCGGGGGAACTGAAGCTTTCTTT	CASSHRTGGGGTEAFF
NA	TRBD1	TRBJ1-1	TRBV6-1	13	TGTGCCAGCAGTCCGGGACAGATAATTGAAGCTTTCTTT	CASSPGQIIEAFF
NA	NA	TRBJ2-2	TRBV10-3	14	TGTGCCATCAGAAACACTAGCAGTTGGGGGGAGCTGTTTTTT	CAIRNTSSWGELFF
NA	NA	TRBJ1-5	TRBV28	14	TGTGCCAGCATTGCAGGGAGAGGCAATCAGCCCCAGCATTTT	CASIAGRGNQPQHF
few	NA	TRBJ1-2	TRBV25-1	14	TGTGCCAGCAGTGAATACGGGGGATACTATGGCTACACCTTC	CASSEYGGYYGYTF
few	NA	TRBJ1-1	TRBV3-1	12	TGTGCCAGCAGCCGGACAGCCGGTGGAGCTTTCTTT	CASSRTAGGAFF
NA	TRBD1	TRBJ1-5	TRBV28	18	TGTGCCAGCAGTTCCGTCCCGGGACAGGGTCCGAGCAATCAGCCCCAGCATTTT	CASSSVPGQGPSNQPQHF
many	NA	TRBJ1-1	TRBV12-5	16	TGTGCTAGTGGTTTGGTACTTGGGGATTTGAGGACTGAAGCTTTCTTT	CASGLVLGDLRTEAFF
NA	NA	TRBJ1-5	TRBV20-1	14	TGCAGTGCTAGAGCCGCGGTCACCAATCAGCCCCAGCATTTT	CSARAAVTNQPQHF
many	TRBD1	TRBJ2-7	TRBV28	16	TGTGCCAGCAGTTCATCCCCCCCGGGACAGGGGTACGAGCAGTACTTC	CASSSSPPGQGYEQYF
NA	NA	TRBJ1-2	TRBV25-1	16	TGTGCCAGCAGTGAAGGTTCCGACAGACTAGGCTATGGCTACACCTTC	CASSEGSDRLGYGYTF
few	NA	TRBJ1-5	TRBV15	16	TGTGCCACCAGCGACGGGACCGGGCGGAGCAATCAGCCCCAGCATTTT	CATSDGTGRSNQPQHF
few	NA	TRBJ1-6	TRBV3-1	15	TGTGCCAGCAGCACCGGGGCCAGGGTACGGTCACCCCTCCACTTT	CASSTGARVRSPLHF
NA	NA	TRBJ1-1	TRBV29-1	17	TGCAGCGTTGGCGGGAAGGGAGGAAGCAGGGTTGGCACTGAAGCTTTCTTT	CSVGGKGGSRVGTEAFF
few	NA	TRBJ1-6	TRBV5-5	14	TGTGCCAGCAGCTTGACCGAGTTTAATTCACCCCTCCACTTT	CASSLTEFNSPLHF
few	NA	TRBJ1-1	TRBV20-1	12	TGCAGTGCTGCGACAGGTTTGGCTGAAGCTTTCTTT	CSAATGLAEAFF
many	NA	TRBJ2-7	TRBV7-9	11	TGTGCCAGCGCCCCAGGGGTCGAGCAGTACTTC	CASAPGVEQYF
NA	NA	TRBJ1-1	TRBV18	16	TGTGCCAGCTCACCCTCGGCCGGGCCTTTGAACACTGAAGCTTTCTTT	CASSPSAGPLNTEAFF
NA	TRBD2	TRBJ2-2	TRBV20-1	14	TGCAGTGCTAGGACTAGCCAGGAAACCGGGGAGCTGTTTTTT	CSARTSQETGELFF
NA	NA	TRBJ2-5	TRBV18	14	TGTGCCAGCTCACCACCAGACAGACAAGAGACCCAGTACTTC	CASSPPDRQETQYF
few	NA	TRBJ2-5	TRBV28	13	TGTGCCAGCAGTTTTGCTAGCTACGAGACCCAGTACTTC	CASSFASYETQYF
NA	TRBD1	TRBJ1-1	TRBV10-3	13	TGTGCCATCACACAGGGGATGAACACTGAAGCTTTCTTT	CAITQGMNTEAFF
NA	NA	TRBJ1-2	TRBV4-1	15	TGCGCCAGCAGCCAAGAGGGGCAGGGAGAGGATGGCTACACCTTC	CASSQEGQGEDGYTF
many	NA	TRBJ1-6	TRBV27	19	TGTGCCAGCAGTGCCGCAGGACGGGCAGAGAAGCACTATAATTCACCCCTCCACTTT	CASSAAGRAEKHYNSPLHF
NA	NA	TRBJ2-1	TRBV7-3	14	TGTGCCAGCAGCTTGGATGGGCAATACAATGAGCAGTTCTTC	CASSLDGQYNEQFF
NA	TRBD2	TRBJ2-1	TRBV12-5	16	TGTGCTAGTGGTTCAGGGCGGCTAGCGGGATCAACTGAGCAGTTCTTC	CASGSGRLAGSTEQFF
few	TRBD1	TRBJ1-2	TRBV6-2/TRBV6-3	17	TGTGCCAGCAGTTATGAGACAGGGGATCGAGTACGCGACGGCTACACCTTC	CASSYETGDRVRDGYTF
NA	TRBD1	TRBJ1-2	TRBV6-1	15	TGTGCCAGCAGGTCCGGACAGGGGGTAAACTATGGCTACACCTTC	CASRSGQGVNYGYTF
NA	NA	TRBJ1-5	TRBV28	14	TGTGCCAGCAGTGGGGCCCAACTTTGGAGACCCCAGCATTTT	CASSGAQLWRPQHF
NA	NA	TRBJ1-2	TRBV14	16	TGTGCCAGCAGCCAAGCCGTGAGGGGGACGGATCACGGCTACACCTTC	CASSQAVRGTDHGYTF
few	NA	TRBJ1-5	TRBV19	15	TGTGCCAGTAGTATAGGTGGGGATAGCAATCAGCCCCAGCATTTT	CASSIGGDSNQPQHF
many	NA	TRBJ2-5	TRBV30	13	TGTGCCTGGAGTGTACGTCTCCAAGAGACCCAGTACTTC	CAWSVRLQETQYF
many	TRBD2	TRBJ2-5	TRBV12-3/TRBV12-4	17	TGTGCCAGCAGTCCGGGACTAGCGGGACGACTCACTGAGACCCAGTACTTC	CASSPGLAGRLTETQYF
many	NA	TRBJ2-5	TRBV28	14	TGTGCCAGCACCCCCCCGGGAACCCAAGAGACCCAGTACTTC	CASTPPGTQETQYF
NA	TRBD2	TRBJ2-7	TRBV29-1	14	TGCAGCGTTCAAACTAGCGGGGGAATTTACGAGCAGTACTTC	CSVQTSGGIYEQYF
NA	NA	TRBJ1-1	TRBV29-1	11	TGCAGCGTTGACAGCGGCCCAAAAGCTTTCTTT	CSVDSGPKAFF
NA	NA	TRBJ2-7	TRBV7-9	17	TGTGCCAGCAGCTTAGCAGATTTCGCGGAGCCTTTCTACGAGCAGTACTTC	CASSLADFAEPFYEQYF
NA	NA	TRBJ1-1	TRBV20-1	14	TGCAGTGCTAGTCCCAGGGGTGGGAGCACTGAAGCTTTCTTT	CSASPRGGSTEAFF
NA	NA	TRBJ1-1	TRBV11-2	13	TGTGCCAGCAGCTTAGGGGGACCTGGTGAAGCTTTCTTT	CASSLGGPGEAFF
few	NA	TRBJ1-1	TRBV7-3	15	TGTGCCAGCAGCTTAGGTCCAGACTCTAACACTGAAGCTTTCTTT	CASSLGPDSNTEAFF
many	NA	TRBJ1-2	TRBV20-1	12	TGCAGTGCTAGGACAGGCGTCTATGGCTACACCTTC	CSARTGVYGYTF
NA	TRBD2	TRBJ2-7	TRBV29-1	13	TGCAGCGTTCTGGCTAGCGGGAGGTACGAGCAGTACTTC	CSVLASGRYEQYF
NA	NA	TRBJ1-6	TRBV11-2	15	TGTGCCAGCAGCTCTACACGCACTATTAATTCACCCCTCCACTTT	CASSSTRTINSPLHF
NA	NA	TRBJ1-6	TRBV20-1	14	TGCAGTGCTAGAGTCACACCGCTTAATTCACCCCTCCACTTT	CSARVTPLNSPLHF
NA	NA	TRBJ2-1	TRBV2	15	TGTGCCAGCAGTGGCGACACGTACTCCTACAATGAGCAGTTCTTC	CASSGDTYSYNEQFF
few	NA	TRBJ1-4	TRBV2	15	TGTGCCAGCAGTGGGGGGCTGCTCTTAAATGAAAAACTGTTTTTT	CASSGGLLLNEKLFF